The TCR beta chain under discussion was sequenced for a study of T cells in tumors after PD-1 blockade. Study-level background: Daily vismodegib 150 mg continued in a subset of anti-PD-1-treated patients. Blood samples averaged about 110,000 templates (range 24,679-257,772) and approximately 35,000 unique clonotypes.

TCRdb keeps only in-frame clones here, not all; method: immunoSEQ multiplex PCR. Altogether some 66,000 clones are present, less than 85% being singletons, with the ten largest covering about 4.4%. V was trimmed by 7 bases and J by 5 bases, leaving 11 bases between them. CDR3 size: 12 residues. Looked up from germline, CDR1 is SNHLY and CDR2 is FYNNEI. This clone was detected once. V usage is TRBV2 and J usage is TRBJ1-1; D perhaps matches TRBD1 (5 bases). The sequence was obtained from a human donor with basal cell carcinoma. Source: PBMCs, taken after anti-PD-1 treatment. For the CDR3, the DNA is TGTGCCAGCAACATCAGGACAACTGAAGCTTTCTTT. Residues: CASNIRTTEAFF.